Sequencing of this T cell receptor (beta chain) was carried out in a study of blood T cell repertoires in COVID-19. Study at large: There were acute and convalescent COVID-19 samples, and they came from the United States, Italy and Spain. Nucleic acid was either cDNA or gDNA, and it came from T cells, B-cell-depleted T cells, or PBMCs.

Methods used by the authors: Amplification of reference gene primers provided the estimated nucleated cell counts. Profiling relied on immunoSEQ multiplex PCR, and the TCRdb table lists in-frame clones only, not all of them. V and J calls and clone size are those listed in that table; D and trimming were worked out from the DNA. The sample records 180,000 or so clones, around nine tenths being singletons. The germline V gene encodes CDR1 SGHTS and CDR2 YDEGEE. The germline V and J ends were trimmed by 0 bases and 4 bases, with 5 bases remaining between them. The CDR3 is 13 residues long. This TCR derives from a man aged 35 to 55 with acute or convalescent COVID-19. The chain recombines TRBV5-8 with TRBJ1-3; no clear D gene. The sequencing sample was made of peripheral blood. The CDR3 loop is CASSLAAGNTIYF. The DNA for the CDR3 is TGTGCCAGCAGCTTGGCTGCGGGAAACACCATATATTTT.